This entry lists 6 T cell receptor beta chains sequenced from one sample in a study of vaccination and CD4 T cells after COVID-19. Their specific antigens are unknown. Sequencing of the DNA from cultured CD4+ T cells was carried out with the Oncomine TCR Beta short-read assay. TCRdb re-derived calls from the PCR reads in MiXCR, one entry per CDR3 protein. The sample lists under 25,000 distinct CDR3 sequences; roughly 45% were seen once. Sample treatment: approximately 11-day PBMC culture with coronavirus spike peptide pools or control peptides (ViraFEST assay). Material: CD4+ T cells from blood, cultured in vitro. These receptors came from a human donor who had recovered from COVID-19.

The chain carries TRBV6-5 and TRBJ2-7, with TRBD1 identical over 8 bases. The V segment lost 0 bases and the J segment 0 bases; nucleotides outside the gene matches: 4. This CDR3 is built from 16 residues. Per the germline V gene, CDR1 is MNHEY and CDR2 is SVGAGI. This CDR3 is CASSYSGQGDSYEQYF. DNA for the CDR3: TGTGCCAGCAGTTACTCTGGACAGGGCGACTCCTACGAGCAGTACTTC.

This chain uses TRBV6-1 with TRBJ1-5; TRBD1 aligns across 8 bases. CDR3 length: 14 amino acids. The junction had 5 bases not matched to a gene; V was cut back by 5 bases and J by 5 bases. CDR1 MNHNS and CDR2 SASEGT come from the germline V gene. The CDR3 coding sequence is TGTGCCAGCAGTCAGGACAGGGCGGATCAGCCCCAGCATTTT. Translating gives CASSQDRADQPQHF.

This clonotype was seen more than once but under ten times. The chain combines TRBV6-2 or TRBV6-3 with TRBJ1-5, with D tentatively TRBD1 (5 bases). The CDR3 consists of 16 residues. Per the germline V gene, CDR1 is MNHEY and CDR2 is SVGEGT. V was shortened by 2 bases and J by 2 bases, with 13 bases between the two germline ends. The CDR3 nucleotides read TGTGCCAGCAGTTACAGGCAGGGAGTGGGCAATCAGCCCCAGCATTTT. This sequence encodes CASSYRQGVGNQPQHF.

There are a few counts of this clonotype. The V gene is TRBV10-1, the J gene TRBJ2-3, with 8 bases fitting TRBD1. The J segment lost 4 bases and the V segment lost 2 bases, leaving 5 bases of the junction unmatched. The CDR3 is 15 amino acids. CDR1 and CDR2 (germline): WNHNN, SYGVQD (reference sequence). The CDR3 reads CASSEGGQGADTQYF. The CDR3 coding sequence is TGCGCCAGCAGTGAGGGTGGACAGGGCGCAGATACGCAGTATTTT.

The genes are TRBV7-3 and TRBJ2-1; TRBD1 or TRBD2 may be the D gene (6 bases each). The V gene lost 2 bases and the J gene lost 9 bases, with 14 bases spanning the gap. The germline CDR1 and CDR2 sequences are SGHTA and FQGTGA. The length of the CDR3 is 14 residues. CDR3 sequence reads: CASSLGLGGGEQFF. CDR3 nucleotides: TGTGCCAGCAGCTTAGGGTTGGGGGGCGGTGAGCAGTTCTTC.

This chain connects TRBV24-1 to TRBJ2-1; 13 nucleotides align to TRBD2. V trimming: 5 bases; J trimming: 3 bases; junction bases outside the gene matches: 6. The CDR3 has 17 amino acids. CDR1 is KGHDR and CDR2 is SFDVKD in the germline V gene. The CDR3 coding sequence is TGTGCCACCAGTGGAACTAGCGGGAGGGCCAACTACAATGAGCAGTTCTTC. This codes for CATSGTSGRANYNEQFF.